The subject of this entry is one T cell receptor (beta chain). The ends were cut back, 3 bases at V and 3 bases at J, with 9 bases in the middle. The CDR3 loop spans 14 amino acids. Germline CDR1 reads KGHSH; CDR2 reads LQKENI. This sample is drawn from a study of identical twins. Each CDR3 protein gets one entry after TCRdb re-called the 5' RACE reads with MiXCR. The table records approximately 600,000 distinct CDR3 sequences, 9% to 10% of them present only once. These data are also associated with another study on yellow fever vaccine responses in identical twins.

Material for sequencing was PBMCs. The V and J genes are TRBV18 and TRBJ2-1; D is unclear. The receptor was isolated from a woman between 18 and 29 years old in good health. The CDR3 nucleotides read TGTGCCAGCTCACCTCAGAGCATCTACAATGAGCAGTTCTTC. This sequence encodes CASSPQSIYNEQFF.